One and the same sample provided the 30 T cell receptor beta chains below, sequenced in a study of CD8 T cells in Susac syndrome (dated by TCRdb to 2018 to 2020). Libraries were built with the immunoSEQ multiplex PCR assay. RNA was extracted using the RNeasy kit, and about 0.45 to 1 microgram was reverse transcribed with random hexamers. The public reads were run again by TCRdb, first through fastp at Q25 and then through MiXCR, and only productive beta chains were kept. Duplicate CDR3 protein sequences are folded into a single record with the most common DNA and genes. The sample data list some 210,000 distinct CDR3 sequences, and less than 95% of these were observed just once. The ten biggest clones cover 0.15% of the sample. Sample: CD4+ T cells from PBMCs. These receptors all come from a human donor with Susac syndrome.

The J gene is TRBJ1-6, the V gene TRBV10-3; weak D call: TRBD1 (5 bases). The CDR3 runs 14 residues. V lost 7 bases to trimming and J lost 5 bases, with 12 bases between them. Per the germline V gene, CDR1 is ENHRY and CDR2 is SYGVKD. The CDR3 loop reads CAIKAGRDNSPLHF. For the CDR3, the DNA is TGTGCCATCAAAGCAGGGAGGGATAATTCACCCCTCCACTTT.

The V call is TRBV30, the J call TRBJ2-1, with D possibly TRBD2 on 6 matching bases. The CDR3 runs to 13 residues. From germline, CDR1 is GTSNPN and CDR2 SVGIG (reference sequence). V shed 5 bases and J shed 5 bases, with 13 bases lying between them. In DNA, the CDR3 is TGTGCCTGGTCGGGAGTAAAGCACAATGAGCAGTTCTTC. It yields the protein CAWSGVKHNEQFF.

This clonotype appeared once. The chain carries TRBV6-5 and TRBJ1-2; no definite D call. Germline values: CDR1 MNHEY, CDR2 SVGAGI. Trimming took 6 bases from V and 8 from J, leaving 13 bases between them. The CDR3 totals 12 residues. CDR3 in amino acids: CASRGPEGGYTF. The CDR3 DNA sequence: TGTGCCAGCAGAGGACCCGAGGGAGGCTACACCTTC.

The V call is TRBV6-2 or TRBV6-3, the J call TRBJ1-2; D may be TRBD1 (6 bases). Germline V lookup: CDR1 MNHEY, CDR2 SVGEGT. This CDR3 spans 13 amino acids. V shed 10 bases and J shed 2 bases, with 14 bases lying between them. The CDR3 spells CATSRTDNYGYTF. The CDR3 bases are TGTGCCACCAGCAGGACAGACAACTATGGCTACACCTTC.

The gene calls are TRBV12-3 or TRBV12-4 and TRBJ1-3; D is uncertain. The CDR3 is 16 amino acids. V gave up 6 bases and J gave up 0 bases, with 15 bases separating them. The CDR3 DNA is TGTGCCAGCAGCCCGATTGGACTGAGCTCTGGAAACACCATATATTTT. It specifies CASSPIGLSSGNTIYF.

CDR3 coding DNA: TGCGCCAGCAGCCCGGAGGGGGTCACCGGGGAGCTGTTTTTT. This encodes CASSPEGVTGELFF. This rearrangement joins TRBV5-1 to TRBJ2-2, with D perhaps assigned TRBD1 or TRBD2 (6 bases each). The CDR3 length is 14 residues. V lost 4 bases and J 4 bases, leaving 11 bases between the germline ends. Germline CDR1 and CDR2: SGHRS and YFSETQ.

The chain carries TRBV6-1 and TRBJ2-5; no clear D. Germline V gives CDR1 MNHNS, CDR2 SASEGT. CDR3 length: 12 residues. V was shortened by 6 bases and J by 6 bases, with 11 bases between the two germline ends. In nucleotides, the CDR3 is TGTGCCAGCAGCCGGACGTCAAAGACCCAGTACTTC. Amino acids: CASSRTSKTQYF.

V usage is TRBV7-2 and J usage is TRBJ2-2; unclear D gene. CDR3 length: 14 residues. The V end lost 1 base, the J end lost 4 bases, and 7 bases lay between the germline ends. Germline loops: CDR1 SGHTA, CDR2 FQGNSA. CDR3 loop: CASSLGLTTGELFF. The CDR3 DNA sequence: TGTGCCAGCAGCTTAGGCTTAACCACCGGGGAGCTGTTTTTT.

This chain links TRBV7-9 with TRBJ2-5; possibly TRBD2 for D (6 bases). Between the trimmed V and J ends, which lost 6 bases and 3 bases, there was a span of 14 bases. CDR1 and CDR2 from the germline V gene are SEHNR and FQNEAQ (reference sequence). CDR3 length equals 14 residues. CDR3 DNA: TGTGCCAGCAGAGAGGGCGGGGCCAAAGAGACCCAGTACTTC. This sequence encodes CASREGGAKETQYF.

Here the CDR3 DNA reads TGTGCCAGCAGCCCCCCCGGCAGTTTCGGGGCCAACGTCCTGACTTTC. Amino acid sequence: CASSPPGSFGANVLTF. The V and J genes are TRBV7-8 and TRBJ2-6; D not certain. CDR3 length: 16 amino acids. From germline, CDR1 is SGHVS and CDR2 FQNEAQ. The V and J ends lost 5 bases and 4 bases respectively, with 15 bases between them.

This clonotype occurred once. CDR3 sequence reads: CASSRRQGARSEAFF. The CDR3 DNA follows: TGTGCCAGCAGCCGCCGACAGGGGGCGCGGAGTGAAGCTTTCTTT. J is TRBJ1-1 and V is TRBV3-1; 10 nucleotides align to TRBD1. CDR3 length: 15 amino acids. J lost 7 bases, V lost 4 bases, and 9 bases had no gene match. The germline V gene encodes CDR1 LGHDT and CDR2 YNNKEL (reference sequence).

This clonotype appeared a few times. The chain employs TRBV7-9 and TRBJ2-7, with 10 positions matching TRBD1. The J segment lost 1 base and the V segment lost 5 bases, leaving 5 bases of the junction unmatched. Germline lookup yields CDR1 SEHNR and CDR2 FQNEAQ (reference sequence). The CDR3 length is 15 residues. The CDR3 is CASSPGQGSSYEQYF. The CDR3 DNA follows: TGTGCCAGCAGCCCGGGACAGGGGTCTTCCTACGAGCAGTACTTC.

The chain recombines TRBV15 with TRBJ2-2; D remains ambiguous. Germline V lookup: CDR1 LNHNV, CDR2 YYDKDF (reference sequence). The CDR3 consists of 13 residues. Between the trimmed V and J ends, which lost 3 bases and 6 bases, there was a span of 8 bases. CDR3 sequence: CATSRRTAGELFF. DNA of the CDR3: TGTGCCACCAGCAGGCGGACCGCCGGGGAGCTGTTTTTT. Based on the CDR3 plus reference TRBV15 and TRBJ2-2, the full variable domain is DAMVIQNPRYQVTQFGKPVTLSCSQTLNHNVMYWYQQKSSQAPKLLFHYYDKDFNNEADTPDNFQSRRPNTSFCFLDIRSPGLGDTAMYLCATSRRTAGELFFGEGSRLTVL.

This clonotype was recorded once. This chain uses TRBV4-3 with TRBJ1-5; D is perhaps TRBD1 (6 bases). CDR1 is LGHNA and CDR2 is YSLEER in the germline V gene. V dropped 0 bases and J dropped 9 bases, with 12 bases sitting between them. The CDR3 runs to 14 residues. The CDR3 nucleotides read TGCGCCAGCAGCCAAGAGACAGGTGGAACGCCCCAGCATTTT. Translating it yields CASSQETGGTPQHF.

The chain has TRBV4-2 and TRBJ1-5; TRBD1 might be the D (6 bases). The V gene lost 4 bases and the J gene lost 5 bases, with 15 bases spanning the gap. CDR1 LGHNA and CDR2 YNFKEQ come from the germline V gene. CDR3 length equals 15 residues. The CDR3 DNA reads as TGTGCCAGCAGCCCGGGCCTGGGGGCTTATCAGCCCCAGCATTTT. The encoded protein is CASSPGLGAYQPQHF.

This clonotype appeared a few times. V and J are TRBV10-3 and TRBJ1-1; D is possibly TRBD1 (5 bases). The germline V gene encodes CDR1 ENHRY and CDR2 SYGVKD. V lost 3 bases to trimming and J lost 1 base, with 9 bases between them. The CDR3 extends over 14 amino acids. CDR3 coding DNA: TGTGCCATCAGTGAAGGGCAGGGGAACACTGAAGCTTTCTTT. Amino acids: CAISEGQGNTEAFF.

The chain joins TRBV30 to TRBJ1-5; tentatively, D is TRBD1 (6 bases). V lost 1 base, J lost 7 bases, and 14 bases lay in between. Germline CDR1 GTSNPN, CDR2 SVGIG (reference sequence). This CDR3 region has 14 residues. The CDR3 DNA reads TGTGCCTGGAGTGCAGGGGTCGCGGGGCAGCCCCAGCATTTT. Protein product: CAWSAGVAGQPQHF.

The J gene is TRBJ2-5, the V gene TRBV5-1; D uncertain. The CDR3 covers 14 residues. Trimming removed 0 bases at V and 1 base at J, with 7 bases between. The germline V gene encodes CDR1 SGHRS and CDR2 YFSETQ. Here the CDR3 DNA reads TGCGCCAGCAGCTTGGAGTCACTCCAAGAGACCCAGTACTTC. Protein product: CASSLESLQETQYF.

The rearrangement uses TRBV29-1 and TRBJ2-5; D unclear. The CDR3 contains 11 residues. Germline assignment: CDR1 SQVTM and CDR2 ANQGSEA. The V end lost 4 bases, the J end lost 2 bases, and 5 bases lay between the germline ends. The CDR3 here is CSVVGQETQYF. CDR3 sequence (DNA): TGCAGCGTTGTCGGGCAAGAGACCCAGTACTTC.

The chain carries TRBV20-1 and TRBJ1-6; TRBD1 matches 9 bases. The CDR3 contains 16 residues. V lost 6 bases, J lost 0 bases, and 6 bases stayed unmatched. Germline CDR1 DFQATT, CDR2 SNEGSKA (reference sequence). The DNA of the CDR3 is TGCAGTGCAGGGACAGGGCAGAGCTCCTATAATTCACCCCTCCACTTT. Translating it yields CSAGTGQSSYNSPLHF.

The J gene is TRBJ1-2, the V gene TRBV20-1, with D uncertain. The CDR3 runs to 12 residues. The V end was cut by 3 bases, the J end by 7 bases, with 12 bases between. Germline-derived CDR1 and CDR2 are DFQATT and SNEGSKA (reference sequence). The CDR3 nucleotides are TGCAGTGCTAGCAAAGCCTCTATTGGCTACACCTTC. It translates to CSASKASIGYTF.

The CDR3 region is CSQTPGLLSTDTQYF. CDR3 in DNA: TGCAGTCAGACCCCGGGACTCCTTAGCACAGATACGCAGTATTTT. The chain is built from TRBV20-1 and TRBJ2-3; a possible D gene is TRBD2 (6 bases). From germline, CDR1 is DFQATT and CDR2 SNEGSKA (reference sequence). V was cut by 8 bases and J by 0 bases, with 18 bases left in between. This CDR3 has 15 amino acids.

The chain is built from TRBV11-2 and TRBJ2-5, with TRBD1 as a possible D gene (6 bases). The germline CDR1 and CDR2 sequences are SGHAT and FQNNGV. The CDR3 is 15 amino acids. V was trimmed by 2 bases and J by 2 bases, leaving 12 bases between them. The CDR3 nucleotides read TGTGCCAGCAGCTTATCCGGGACACTACAAGAGACCCAGTACTTC. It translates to CASSLSGTLQETQYF.

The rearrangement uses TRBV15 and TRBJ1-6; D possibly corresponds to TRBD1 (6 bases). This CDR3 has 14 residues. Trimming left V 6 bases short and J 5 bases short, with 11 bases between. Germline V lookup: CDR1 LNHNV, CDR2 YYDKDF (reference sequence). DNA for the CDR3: TGTGCCACCAGAAGGGGGGCTAATAATTCACCCCTCCACTTT. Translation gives CATRRGANNSPLHF.

In nucleotides, the CDR3 is TGTGCCTGGAGTGCCGGACACATGAACACTGAAGCTTTCTTT. Translated, it gives CAWSAGHMNTEAFF. The chain employs TRBV30 and TRBJ1-1; perhaps TRBD1 as D (5 bases). The V gene lost 1 base and the J gene lost 0 bases, with 9 bases spanning the gap. Germline lookup yields CDR1 GTSNPN and CDR2 SVGIG (reference sequence). CDR3 size: 14 residues.

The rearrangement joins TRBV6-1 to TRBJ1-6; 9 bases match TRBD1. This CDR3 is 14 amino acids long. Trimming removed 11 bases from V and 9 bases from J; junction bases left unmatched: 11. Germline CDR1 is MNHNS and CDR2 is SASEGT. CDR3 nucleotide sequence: TGTGCCGGAAAGTTACAGGGGGCGCGTTCACCCCTCCACTTT. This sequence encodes CAGKLQGARSPLHF.

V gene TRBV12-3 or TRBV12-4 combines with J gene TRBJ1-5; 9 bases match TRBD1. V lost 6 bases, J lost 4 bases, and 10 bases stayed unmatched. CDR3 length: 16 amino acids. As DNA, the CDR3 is TGTGCCAGCAGACCCGGCGTAGGACAGGGGAATCAGCCCCAGCATTTT. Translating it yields CASRPGVGQGNQPQHF.

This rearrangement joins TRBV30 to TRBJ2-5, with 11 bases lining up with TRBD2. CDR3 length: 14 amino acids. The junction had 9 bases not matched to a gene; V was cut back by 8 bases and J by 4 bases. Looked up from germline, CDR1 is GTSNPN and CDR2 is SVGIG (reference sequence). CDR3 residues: CAGLVAGGLETQYF. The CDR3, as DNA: TGTGCCGGACTCGTAGCGGGGGGGCTAGAGACCCAGTACTTC.

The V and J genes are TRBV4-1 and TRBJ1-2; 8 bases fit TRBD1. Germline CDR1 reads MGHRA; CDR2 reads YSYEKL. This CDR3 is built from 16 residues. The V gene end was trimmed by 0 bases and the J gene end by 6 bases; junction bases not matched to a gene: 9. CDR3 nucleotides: TGCGCCAGCAGCCAAGATCGGGCAGGGGGCAAGGATGGCTACACCTTC. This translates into CASSQDRAGGKDGYTF.

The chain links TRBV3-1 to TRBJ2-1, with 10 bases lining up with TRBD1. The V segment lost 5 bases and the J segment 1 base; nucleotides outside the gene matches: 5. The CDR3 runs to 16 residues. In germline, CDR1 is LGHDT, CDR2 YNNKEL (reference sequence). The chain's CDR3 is CASSFRTGGSYNEQFF. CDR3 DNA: TGTGCCAGCAGCTTCCGGACAGGGGGTTCCTACAATGAGCAGTTCTTC.